This T cell receptor (beta chain) comes out of a study of T cell responses to AZD1222 COVID-19 vaccine (dated by TCRdb to the early 2020s). General notes on the study: AZD1222 recipients whose second dose came at about 4 weeks and those whose second dose came at about 12 weeks were combined into one group, since spike-specific TCR depth and breadth did not differ between the two schedules. TCR sequencing was performed for approximately 240 trial participants, of whom around 200 were given two doses of AZD1222 and around 26 were given two doses of MenACWY control vaccine. Trial participants were enrolled into age subgroups of 18-55, 56-69 and 70-plus years, which contained approximately 150, 28 and 58 TCR-sequenced participants, respectively.

The CDR3 regions of human TCRbeta chains were subjected to immunosequencing. The authors' analysis ran thus. TCRs in the repertoires were compared against a reference library of SARS-CoV-2-specific TCRs that had been generated with the MIRA antigen-specificity platform. Breadth was defined as the fraction of unique TCRs that were SARS-CoV-2-associated. Depth was defined as the fraction of total T cells that were SARS-CoV-2-associated. Using the MIRA data, each spike-specific TCR was assigned both to the spike region to which the TCR was reactive and to a CD4 or CD8 class. Log10-transformed breadth and depth values were compared by one-way ANOVA with Sidak's multiple comparisons tests. TCRdb took over this immuneACCESS table, retaining in-frame rearrangements with V and J assigned. Such tables are incomplete; in checked studies, under half of the missing clones stem from an unresolved V gene, and the remainder is unexplained. The D gene and trimming were derived from the DNA, and the V and J assignments and clone size from that table. Present in this sample are about 130,000 clones, 88% of which were seen just once. The top ten constitute approximately 8% of the sample.

Note on this clone: Its antigen remains unidentified. It has no much larger one-base neighbor in the sample; base qualities were not kept.

The sample's time point, from its label and the paper: baseline before first vaccination. Samples from vaccinated people were obtained from the UK trials COV001 and COV002, which included a single-blind randomized controlled phase 2/3 trial of AZD1222 (ChAdOx1 nCoV-19) in healthy adults. Trial participant PBMC samples were collected at day 0 and day 28 after the second dose for TCRbeta chain sequencing. Trimming removed 6 bases from V and 5 bases from J; the gene matches leave 8 bases unexplained. The CDR3 goes from the cysteine to the phenylalanine over 16 residues. Left in the record is the CDR3 DNA by itself, 48 bases read in frame from the first base. The germline V gene encodes CDR1 ENHRY and CDR2 SYGVKD. The research as a whole found: The vaccine-associated CD4 TCRs covered the entire spike protein, and the dominant responses fell in regions 160-218 and 743-854. Reportedly, close to half of the unique spike-specific TCRs recognized epitopes lying outside the regions that are mutated in the B.1.351 and B.1.1.7 variants. Conclusions about previously exposed vaccinees are limited, since just six AZD1222 recipients were seropositive for SARS-CoV-2 at baseline. Participants were mostly white British and included more females than males, and it was suggested by the authors that clonal diversity may have been underestimated. The 56-69-year group was small, and its depth increase did not reach significance, likely because of low power. Because no day 14 peak-response samples were available, the repertoires could be characterized only after the peak T cell response. After two AZD1222 doses, both the breadth and the depth of spike-specific TCRs were significantly higher than at day 0 and than in MenACWY recipients.

The TCR sequence derives from an adult in good health. The rearranged segments are TRBV10-3 and TRBJ2-3, with TRBD2 identical over 13 junction bases. The material sequenced was peripheral blood, taken on day 0 of AZD1222 vaccination. The DNA is TGTGCCATCAGCAGCGGACTAGCGGGGGTGAAAGATACGCAGTATTTT. This yields the protein CAISSGLAGVKDTQYF.